This T cell receptor beta chain is drawn from a study of persistence of HIV-infected CD4 T cells. For the study at large: Isolated cells were CMV- and HIV-1 Gag-responding CD4+ T cells.

As for this clone: Its antigen remains unknown.

Overlapping HIV-1 Gag 15-mer peptides at around 0.91 ug per peptide per mL were used. CD40L-negative CD69-negative CD45RO-high memory CD4+ T cells were sorted as populations depleted of antigen-responding cells. These HIV-1-infected adults initiated suppressive ART in chronic infection. Study results and caveats: Proviral oligoclonality tracked with TCR oligoclonality within the same sorted cells.

Sequencing used immunoSEQ version 4 in survey mode. The protocol was immunoSEQ multiplex PCR, while the TCRdb copy is restricted to in-frame clones and leaves out a portion. The data hold about 64,000 clones, with roughly 77% observed a single time. CDR1 and CDR2 (germline): KGHDR, SFDVKD. The CDR3 is made up of 14 amino acids. Trimming left V 4 bases short and J 4 bases short, with 10 bases between. The material sequenced was CD4+ T cells sorted from PBMCs after approximately 19-hour stimulation, taken from a patient who received antiretroviral therapy. The receptor was isolated from an adult man with HIV who was CMV-seropositive. The chain recombines TRBV24-1 with TRBJ2-1; no definite D call. As DNA, the CDR3 is TGTGCCACCAGTGAAGGTGGGCGGTACAATGAGCAGTTCTTC. Residues: CATSEGGRYNEQFF.